The entry below describes one TCR beta chain. MiXCR was run by TCRdb on the 5' RACE reads, yielding one entry per CDR3 protein. The table records hundreds of thousands of distinct CDR3 sequences, around 18% of them present only once. The data belong to a study of CD8 T cells in ankylosing spondylitis. J was trimmed by 2 bases and V by 0 bases; bases with no gene match: 10. Germline V gives CDR1 SGHRS, CDR2 YFSETQ. The CDR3 spans 17 residues. The sample was blood, either unsorted or a sorted T cell fraction (not recorded which). This chain joins TRBV5-1 and TRBJ2-5; the match to TRBD1 covers 7 bases. The source of this sequence is a male donor with ankylosing spondylitis or in good health (not recorded which). This CDR3 reads CASSLAVTGARQETQYF. CDR3 sequence (DNA): TGCGCCAGCAGCTTGGCGGTCACAGGGGCCCGACAAGAGACCCAGTACTTC.